One and the same sample provided the 10 T cell receptor beta chains below, sequenced in a study of identical twins. TCRdb redid the calling of the 5' RACE reads with MiXCR, one entry per CDR3 protein. This sample has about 810,000 distinct CDR3 sequences, with 9% to 15% found just once. This same sample was also part of a study on yellow fever vaccine responses in identical twins.

Sequenced material: PBMCs. The source of these receptors is a woman under 30 in good health.

This clonotype was seen more than once but under ten times. The gene calls are TRBV6-1 and TRBJ1-4; D unclear. CDR3 length: 13 amino acids. Germline V CDR1 and CDR2: MNHNS, SASEGT. V was trimmed by 4 bases and J by 7 bases, leaving 10 bases between them. Here the CDR3 reads CASSGPPLEKLFF. CDR3 nucleotides: TGTGCCAGCAGTGGCCCCCCCCTTGAAAAACTGTTTTTT.

The chain has TRBV29-1 and TRBJ2-5; 7 nucleotides line up with TRBD1. The CDR3 length is 13 residues. With V trimmed by 7 bases and J by 5 bases, 10 bases remained unmatched. From germline, CDR1 is SQVTM and CDR2 ANQGSEA. CDR3 in DNA: TGCAGCGGGGTACGACAGGGAATCGAGACCCAGTACTTC. This codes for CSGVRQGIETQYF.

CDR3 DNA sequence: TGTGCCAGCTCACTGCCGTGGCACAGATTACACAATGAGCAGTTCTTC. This codes for CASSLPWHRLHNEQFF. V and J are TRBV19 and TRBJ2-1; D call uncertain. Germline V gene sequence: CDR1 LNHDA, CDR2 SQIVND (reference sequence). The CDR3 contains 16 residues. The V end lost 9 bases, the J end lost 5 bases, and 23 bases lay between the germline ends.

The chain employs TRBV5-6 and TRBJ1-6; no firm D call. This CDR3 contains 16 residues. Trimming pared 4 bases from V and 10 bases from J, leaving 21 bases between. Germline CDR1 is SGHDT and CDR2 is YYEEEE. The CDR3 is CASSDALDSGRSPLHF. DNA for the CDR3: TGTGCCAGCAGCGACGCTTTGGATAGTGGTCGCTCACCCCTCCACTTT.

This clonotype was counted between two and nine times. The chain uses TRBV11-2 and TRBJ2-7; 7 bases are a match to TRBD1. Germline V lookup: CDR1 SGHAT, CDR2 FQNNGV. V was clipped by 7 bases and J by 3 bases; unmatched bases: 6. There are 13 residues in the CDR3. The CDR3 DNA reads as TGTGCCAGCACCAGGGGGACAATCTACGAGCAGTACTTC. This translates into CASTRGTIYEQYF.

This clonotype was counted between two and nine times. The chain has TRBV12-3 or TRBV12-4 and TRBJ2-3, with D perhaps TRBD1 (5 bases). The CDR3 runs 13 residues. V shed 6 bases and J shed 4 bases, with 11 bases lying between them. CDR3 in amino acids: CASRGWGADTQYF. The DNA of the CDR3 is TGTGCCAGCAGAGGGTGGGGCGCAGATACGCAGTATTTT.

The chain carries TRBV3-1 and TRBJ2-7; D uncertain. The germline V gene has CDR1 LGHDT and CDR2 YNNKEL (reference sequence). The CDR3 contains 14 residues. The V end was cut by 4 bases, the J end by 2 bases, with 12 bases between. CDR3 residues: CASSPGWGTYEQYF. The CDR3 region has the DNA TGTGCCAGCAGCCCCGGTTGGGGAACCTACGAGCAGTACTTC.

CDR3 in amino acids: CASSQGWGTGSFQETQYF. The CDR3 coding sequence is TGTGCCAGCAGCCAAGGATGGGGGACAGGGTCTTTCCAAGAGACCCAGTACTTC. V usage is TRBV14 and J usage is TRBJ2-5; 9 bases match TRBD1. Germline assignment: CDR1 SGHDN and CDR2 FVKESK. The CDR3 runs 18 residues. Trimming took 1 base from V and 1 from J; bases not matched to a gene: 10.

This clonotype was found many times. The chain is built from TRBV11-3 and TRBJ2-1; D is unresolved. The CDR3 length is 13 residues. The V gene lost 3 bases and the J gene lost 5 bases, with 8 bases spanning the gap. Looked up from germline, CDR1 is SGHNT and CDR2 is YENEEA. The DNA of the CDR3 is TGTGCCAGCAGCTTGTTACTTGACAATGAGCAGTTCTTC. Translating gives CASSLLLDNEQFF.

This clonotype has only a few counts. This rearrangement joins TRBV20-1 to TRBJ2-1; 7 positions agree with TRBD2. This CDR3 has 17 amino acids. Trimming cost V 3 bases and J 9 bases; bases outside gene matches: 20. Germline CDR1 DFQATT, CDR2 SNEGSKA (reference sequence). CDR3 sequence reads: CSASQLSSGKGGIEQFF. The DNA for the CDR3 is TGCAGTGCTAGCCAACTCTCTAGCGGCAAAGGCGGAATTGAGCAGTTCTTC.